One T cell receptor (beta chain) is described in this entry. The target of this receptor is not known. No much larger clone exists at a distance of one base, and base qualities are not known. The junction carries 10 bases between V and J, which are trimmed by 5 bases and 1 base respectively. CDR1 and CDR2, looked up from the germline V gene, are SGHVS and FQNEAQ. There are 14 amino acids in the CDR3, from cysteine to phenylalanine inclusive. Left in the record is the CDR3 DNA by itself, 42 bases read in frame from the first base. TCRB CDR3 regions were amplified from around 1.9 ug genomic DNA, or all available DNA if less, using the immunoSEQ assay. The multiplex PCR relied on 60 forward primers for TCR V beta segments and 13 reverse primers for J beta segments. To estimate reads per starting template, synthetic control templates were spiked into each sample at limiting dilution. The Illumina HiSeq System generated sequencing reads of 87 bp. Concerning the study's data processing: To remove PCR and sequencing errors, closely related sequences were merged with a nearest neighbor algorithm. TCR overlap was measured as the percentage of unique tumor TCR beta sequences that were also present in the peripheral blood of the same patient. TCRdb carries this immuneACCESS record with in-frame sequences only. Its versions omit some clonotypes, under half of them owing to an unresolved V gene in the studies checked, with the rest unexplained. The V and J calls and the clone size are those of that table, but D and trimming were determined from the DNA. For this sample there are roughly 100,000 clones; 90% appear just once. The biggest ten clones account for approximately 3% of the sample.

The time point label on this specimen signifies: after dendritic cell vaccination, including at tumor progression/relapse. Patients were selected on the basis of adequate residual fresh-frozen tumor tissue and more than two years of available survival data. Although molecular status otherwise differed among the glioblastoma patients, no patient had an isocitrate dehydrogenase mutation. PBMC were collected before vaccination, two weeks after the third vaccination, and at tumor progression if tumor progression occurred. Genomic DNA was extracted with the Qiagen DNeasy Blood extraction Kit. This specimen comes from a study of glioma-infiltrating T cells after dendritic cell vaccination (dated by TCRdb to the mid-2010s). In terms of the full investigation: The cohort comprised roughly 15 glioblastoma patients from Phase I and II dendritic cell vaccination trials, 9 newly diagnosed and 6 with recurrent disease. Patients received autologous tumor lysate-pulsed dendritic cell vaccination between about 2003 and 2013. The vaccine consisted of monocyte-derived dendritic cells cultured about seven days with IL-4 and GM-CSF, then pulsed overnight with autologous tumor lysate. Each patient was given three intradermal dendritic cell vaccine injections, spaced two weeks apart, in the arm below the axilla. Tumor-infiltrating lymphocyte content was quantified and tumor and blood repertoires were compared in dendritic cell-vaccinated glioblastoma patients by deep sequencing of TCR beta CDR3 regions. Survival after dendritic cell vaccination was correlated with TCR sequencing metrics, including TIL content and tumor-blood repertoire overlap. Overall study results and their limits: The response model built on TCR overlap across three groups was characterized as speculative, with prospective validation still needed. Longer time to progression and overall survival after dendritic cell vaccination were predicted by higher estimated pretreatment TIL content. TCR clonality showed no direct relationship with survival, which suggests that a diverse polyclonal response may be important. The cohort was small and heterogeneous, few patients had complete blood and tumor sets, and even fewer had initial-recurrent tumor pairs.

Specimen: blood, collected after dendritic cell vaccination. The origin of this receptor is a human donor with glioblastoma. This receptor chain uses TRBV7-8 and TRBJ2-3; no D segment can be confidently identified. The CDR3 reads CASSPLVGTDTQYF. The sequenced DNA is TGTGCCAGCAGCCCCTTAGTAGGCACAGATACGCAGTATTTT.